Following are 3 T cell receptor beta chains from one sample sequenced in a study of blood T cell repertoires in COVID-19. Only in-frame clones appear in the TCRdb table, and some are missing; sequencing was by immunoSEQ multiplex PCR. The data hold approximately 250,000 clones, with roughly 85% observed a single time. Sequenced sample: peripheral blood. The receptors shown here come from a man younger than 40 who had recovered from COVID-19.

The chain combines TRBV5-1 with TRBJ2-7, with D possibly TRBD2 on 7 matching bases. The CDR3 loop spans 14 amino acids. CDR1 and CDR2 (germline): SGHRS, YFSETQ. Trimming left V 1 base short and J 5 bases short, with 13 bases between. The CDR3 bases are TGCGCCAGCAGCTTGACGACGGGGGGCCACGAGCAGTACTTC. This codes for CASSLTTGGHEQYF.

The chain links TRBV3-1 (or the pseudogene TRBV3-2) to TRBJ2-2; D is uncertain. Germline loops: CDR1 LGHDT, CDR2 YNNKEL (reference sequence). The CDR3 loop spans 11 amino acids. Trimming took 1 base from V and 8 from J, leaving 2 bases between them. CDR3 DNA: TGTGCCAGCAGCCAAGCTGGGGAGCTGTTTTTT. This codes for CASSQAGELFF.

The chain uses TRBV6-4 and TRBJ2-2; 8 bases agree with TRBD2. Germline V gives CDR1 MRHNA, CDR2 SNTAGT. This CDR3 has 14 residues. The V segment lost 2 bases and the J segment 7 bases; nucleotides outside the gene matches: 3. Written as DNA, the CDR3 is TGTGCCAGCAGTGACCGGGGGGGCTTCGGGGAGCTGTTTTTT. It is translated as CASSDRGGFGELFF.